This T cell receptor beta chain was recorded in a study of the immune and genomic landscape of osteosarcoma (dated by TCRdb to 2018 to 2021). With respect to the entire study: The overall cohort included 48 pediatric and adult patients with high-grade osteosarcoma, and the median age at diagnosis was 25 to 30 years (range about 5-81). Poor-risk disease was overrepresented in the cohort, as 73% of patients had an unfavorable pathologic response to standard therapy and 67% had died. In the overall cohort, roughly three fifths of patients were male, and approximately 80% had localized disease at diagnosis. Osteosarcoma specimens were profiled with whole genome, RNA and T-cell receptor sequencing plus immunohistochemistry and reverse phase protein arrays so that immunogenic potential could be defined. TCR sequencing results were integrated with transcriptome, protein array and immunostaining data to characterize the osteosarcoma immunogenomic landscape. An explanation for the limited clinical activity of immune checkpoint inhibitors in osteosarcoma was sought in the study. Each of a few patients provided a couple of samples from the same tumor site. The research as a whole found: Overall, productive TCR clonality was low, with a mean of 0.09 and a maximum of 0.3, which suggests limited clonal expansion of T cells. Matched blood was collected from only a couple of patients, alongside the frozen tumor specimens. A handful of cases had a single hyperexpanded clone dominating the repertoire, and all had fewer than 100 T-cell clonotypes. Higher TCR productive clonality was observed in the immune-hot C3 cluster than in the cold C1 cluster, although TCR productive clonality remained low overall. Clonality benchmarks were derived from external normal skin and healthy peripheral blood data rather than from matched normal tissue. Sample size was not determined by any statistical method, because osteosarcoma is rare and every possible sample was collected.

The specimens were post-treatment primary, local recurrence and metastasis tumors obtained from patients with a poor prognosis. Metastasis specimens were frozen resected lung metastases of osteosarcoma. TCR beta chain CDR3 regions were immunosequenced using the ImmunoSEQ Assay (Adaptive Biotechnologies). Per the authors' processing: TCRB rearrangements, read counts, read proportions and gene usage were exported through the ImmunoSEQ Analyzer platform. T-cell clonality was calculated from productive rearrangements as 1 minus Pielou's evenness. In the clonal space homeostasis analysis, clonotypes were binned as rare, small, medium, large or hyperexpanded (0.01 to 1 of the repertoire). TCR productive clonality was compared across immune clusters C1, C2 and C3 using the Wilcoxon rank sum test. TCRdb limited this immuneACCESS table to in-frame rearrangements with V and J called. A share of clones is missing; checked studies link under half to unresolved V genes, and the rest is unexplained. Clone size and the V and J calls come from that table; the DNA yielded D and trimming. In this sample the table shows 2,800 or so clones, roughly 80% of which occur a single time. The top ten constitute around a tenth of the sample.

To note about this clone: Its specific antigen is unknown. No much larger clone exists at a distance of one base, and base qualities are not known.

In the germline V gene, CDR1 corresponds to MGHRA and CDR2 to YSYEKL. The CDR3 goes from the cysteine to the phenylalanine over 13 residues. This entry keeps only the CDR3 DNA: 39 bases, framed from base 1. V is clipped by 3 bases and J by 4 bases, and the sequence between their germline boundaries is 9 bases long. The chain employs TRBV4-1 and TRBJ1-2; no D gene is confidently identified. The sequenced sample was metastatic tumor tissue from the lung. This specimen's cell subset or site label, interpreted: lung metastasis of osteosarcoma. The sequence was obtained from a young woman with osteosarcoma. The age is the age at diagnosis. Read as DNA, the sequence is TGCGCCAGCAGCCAGGACCTTAGCTATGGCTACACCTTC. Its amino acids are CASSQDLSYGYTF.